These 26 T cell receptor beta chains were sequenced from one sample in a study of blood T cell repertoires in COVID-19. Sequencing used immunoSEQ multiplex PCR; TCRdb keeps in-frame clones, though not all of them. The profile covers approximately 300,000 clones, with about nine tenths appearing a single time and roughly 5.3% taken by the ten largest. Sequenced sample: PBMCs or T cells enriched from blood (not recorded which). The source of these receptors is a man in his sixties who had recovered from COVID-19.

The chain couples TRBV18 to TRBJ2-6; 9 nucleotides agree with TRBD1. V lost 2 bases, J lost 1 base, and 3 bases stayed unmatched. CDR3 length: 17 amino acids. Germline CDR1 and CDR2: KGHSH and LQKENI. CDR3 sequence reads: CASSPRTGVSGANVLTF. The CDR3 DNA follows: TGTGCCAGCTCACCAAGGACAGGGGTATCTGGGGCCAACGTCCTGACTTTC.

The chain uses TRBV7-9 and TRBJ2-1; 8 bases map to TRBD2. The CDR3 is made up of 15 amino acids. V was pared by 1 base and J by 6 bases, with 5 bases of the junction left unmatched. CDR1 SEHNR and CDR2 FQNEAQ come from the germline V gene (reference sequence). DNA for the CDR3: TGTGCCAGCAGCTTAGGCGGACTAGCTGCCAATGAGCAGTTCTTC. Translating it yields CASSLGGLAANEQFF.

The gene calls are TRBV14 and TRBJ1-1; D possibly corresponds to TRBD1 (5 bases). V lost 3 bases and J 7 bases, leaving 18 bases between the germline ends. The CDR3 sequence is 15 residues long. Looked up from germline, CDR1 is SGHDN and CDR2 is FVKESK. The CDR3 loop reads CASSQITQDRDEAFF. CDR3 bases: TGTGCCAGCAGCCAGATTACACAGGATAGGGATGAAGCTTTCTTT.

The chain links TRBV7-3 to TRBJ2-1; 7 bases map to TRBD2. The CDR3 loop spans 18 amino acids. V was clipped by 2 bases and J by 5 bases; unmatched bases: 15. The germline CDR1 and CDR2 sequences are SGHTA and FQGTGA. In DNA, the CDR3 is TGTGCCAGCAGCTTAGGGAGCCCAGGGCGGGAGTGGGACAATGAGCAGTTCTTC. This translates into CASSLGSPGREWDNEQFF.

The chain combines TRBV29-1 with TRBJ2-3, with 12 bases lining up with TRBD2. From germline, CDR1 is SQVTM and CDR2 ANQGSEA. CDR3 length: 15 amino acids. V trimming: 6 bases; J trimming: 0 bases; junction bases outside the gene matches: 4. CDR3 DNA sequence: TGCAGCGTGCTTGGACTAGCGGGAAGCACAGATACGCAGTATTTT. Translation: CSVLGLAGSTDTQYF.

The CDR3 sequence is CASSASGGPVVWANVLTF. The DNA of the CDR3 is TGTGCCAGCAGTGCCTCAGGGGGGCCCGTGGTTTGGGCCAACGTCCTGACTTTC. The rearrangement uses TRBV25-1 and TRBJ2-6; TRBD1 might be the D (7 bases). The CDR3 sequence is 18 residues long. From germline, CDR1 is MGHDK and CDR2 SYGVNS. Trimming left V 4 bases short and J 5 bases short, with 21 bases between.

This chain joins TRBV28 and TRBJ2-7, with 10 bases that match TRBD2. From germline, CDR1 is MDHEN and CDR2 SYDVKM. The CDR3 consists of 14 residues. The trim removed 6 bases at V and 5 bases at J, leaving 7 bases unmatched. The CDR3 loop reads CASSLGTSEHEQYF. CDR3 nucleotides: TGTGCCAGCAGCCTCGGGACTAGCGAACACGAGCAGTACTTC.

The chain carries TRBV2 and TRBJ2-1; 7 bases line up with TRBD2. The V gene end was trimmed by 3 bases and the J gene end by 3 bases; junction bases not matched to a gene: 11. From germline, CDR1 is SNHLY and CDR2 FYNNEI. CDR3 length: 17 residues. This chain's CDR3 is CASSDRVSGRLYNEQFF. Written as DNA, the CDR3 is TGTGCCAGCAGTGATCGGGTTAGCGGGCGCCTCTACAATGAGCAGTTCTTC.

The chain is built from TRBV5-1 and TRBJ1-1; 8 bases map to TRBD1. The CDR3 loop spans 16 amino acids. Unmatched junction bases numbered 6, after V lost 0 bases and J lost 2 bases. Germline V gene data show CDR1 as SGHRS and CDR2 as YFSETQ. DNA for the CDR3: TGCGCCAGCAGCTTGGGCCCCGGGACAGGTAACACTGAAGCTTTCTTT. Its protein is CASSLGPGTGNTEAFF.

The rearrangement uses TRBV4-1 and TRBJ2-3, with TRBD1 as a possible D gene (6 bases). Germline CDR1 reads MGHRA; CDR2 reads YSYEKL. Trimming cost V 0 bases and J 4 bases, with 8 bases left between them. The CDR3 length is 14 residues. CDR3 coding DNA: TGCGCCAGCAGCCAAGAGGGACATTCAGATACGCAGTATTTT. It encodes CASSQEGHSDTQYF.

The CDR3 DNA sequence: TGTGCCAGCAGCGTAAGAGGGGGGCGGGAGACCTACAATGAGCAGTTCTTC. Amino acid sequence: CASSVRGGRETYNEQFF. V gene TRBV7-6 combines with J gene TRBJ2-1; possible D gene TRBD2, 7 bases. Deletions cut 5 bases from V and 2 bases from J, with 19 bases between. The CDR3 consists of 17 residues. Germline V gives CDR1 SGHVS, CDR2 FNYEAQ.

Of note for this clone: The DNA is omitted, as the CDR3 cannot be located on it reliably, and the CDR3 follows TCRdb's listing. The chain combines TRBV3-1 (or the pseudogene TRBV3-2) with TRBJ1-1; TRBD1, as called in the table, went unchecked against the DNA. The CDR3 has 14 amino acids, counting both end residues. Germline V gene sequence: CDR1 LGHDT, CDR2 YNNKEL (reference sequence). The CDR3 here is CASSQTRFGTGSFF.

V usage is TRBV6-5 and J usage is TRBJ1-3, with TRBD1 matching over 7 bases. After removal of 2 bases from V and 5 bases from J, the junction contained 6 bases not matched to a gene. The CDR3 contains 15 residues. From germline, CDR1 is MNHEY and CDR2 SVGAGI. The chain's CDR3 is CASSYDRQGRNTIYF. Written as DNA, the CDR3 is TGTGCCAGCAGTTACGATAGACAGGGCAGAAACACCATATATTTT.

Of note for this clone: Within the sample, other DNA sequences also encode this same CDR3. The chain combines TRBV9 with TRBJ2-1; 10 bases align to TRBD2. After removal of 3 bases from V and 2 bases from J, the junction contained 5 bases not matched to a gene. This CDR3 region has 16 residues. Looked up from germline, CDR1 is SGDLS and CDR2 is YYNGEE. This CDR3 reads CASSGASGRTYNEQFF. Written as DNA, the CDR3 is TGTGCCAGCAGCGGGGCTAGCGGGAGAACCTACAATGAGCAGTTCTTC.

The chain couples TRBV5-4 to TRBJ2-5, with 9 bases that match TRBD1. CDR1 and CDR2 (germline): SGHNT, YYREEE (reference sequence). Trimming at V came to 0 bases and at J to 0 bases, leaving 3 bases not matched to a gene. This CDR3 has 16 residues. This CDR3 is CASSLVGQGYQETQYF. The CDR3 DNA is TGTGCCAGCAGCTTGGTTGGACAGGGGTACCAAGAGACCCAGTACTTC.

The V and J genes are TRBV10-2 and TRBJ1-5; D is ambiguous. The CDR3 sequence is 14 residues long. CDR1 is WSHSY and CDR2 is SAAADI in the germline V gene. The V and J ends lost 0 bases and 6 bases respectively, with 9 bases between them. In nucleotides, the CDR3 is TGCGCCAGCAGTGAGTCGAGTGAGCGTCAGCCCCAGCATTTT. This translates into CASSESSERQPQHF.

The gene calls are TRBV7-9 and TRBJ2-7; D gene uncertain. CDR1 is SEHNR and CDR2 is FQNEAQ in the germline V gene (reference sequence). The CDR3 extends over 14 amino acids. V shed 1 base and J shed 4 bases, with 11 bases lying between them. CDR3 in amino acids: CASSLGLESYEQYF. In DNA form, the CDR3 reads TGTGCCAGCAGCTTAGGTCTCGAGTCGTACGAGCAGTACTTC.

CDR3 loop: CASTPDRGGNQPQHF. CDR3 nucleotides: TGTGCCAGCACACCAGACAGGGGCGGCAATCAGCCCCAGCATTTT. The genes are TRBV6-5 and TRBJ1-5; 8 bases match TRBD1. The CDR3 extends over 15 amino acids. Germline loops: CDR1 MNHEY, CDR2 SVGAGI. V gave up 7 bases and J gave up 2 bases; unmatched junction bases: 7.

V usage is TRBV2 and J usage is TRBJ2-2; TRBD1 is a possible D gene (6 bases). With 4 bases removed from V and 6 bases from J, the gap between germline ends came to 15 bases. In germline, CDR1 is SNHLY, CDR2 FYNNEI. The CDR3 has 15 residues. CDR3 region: CASSAKGVRAGELFF. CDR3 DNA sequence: TGTGCCAGCAGTGCTAAGGGGGTTAGGGCCGGGGAGCTGTTTTTT.

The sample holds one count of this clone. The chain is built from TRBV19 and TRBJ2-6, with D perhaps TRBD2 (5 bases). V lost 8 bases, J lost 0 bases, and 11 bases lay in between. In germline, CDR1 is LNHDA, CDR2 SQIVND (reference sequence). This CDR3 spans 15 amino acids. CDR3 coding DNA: TGTGCCAGTCGCTGGGAGACCTCTGGGGCCAACGTCCTGACTTTC. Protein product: CASRWETSGANVLTF.

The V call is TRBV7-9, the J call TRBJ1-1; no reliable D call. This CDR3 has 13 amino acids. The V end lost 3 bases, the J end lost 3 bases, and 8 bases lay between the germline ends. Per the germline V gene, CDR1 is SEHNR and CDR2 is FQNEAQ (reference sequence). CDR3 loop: CASSFIPHTEAFF. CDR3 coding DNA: TGTGCCAGCAGCTTTATCCCCCACACTGAAGCTTTCTTT.

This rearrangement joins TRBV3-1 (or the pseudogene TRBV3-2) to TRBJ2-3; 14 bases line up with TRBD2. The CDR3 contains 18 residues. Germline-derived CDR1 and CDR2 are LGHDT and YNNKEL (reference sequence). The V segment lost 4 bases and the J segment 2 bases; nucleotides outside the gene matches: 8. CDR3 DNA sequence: TGTGCCAGCAGCCGCGGACTAGCGGGAGGCCTATACACAGATACGCAGTATTTT. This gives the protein CASSRGLAGGLYTDTQYF.

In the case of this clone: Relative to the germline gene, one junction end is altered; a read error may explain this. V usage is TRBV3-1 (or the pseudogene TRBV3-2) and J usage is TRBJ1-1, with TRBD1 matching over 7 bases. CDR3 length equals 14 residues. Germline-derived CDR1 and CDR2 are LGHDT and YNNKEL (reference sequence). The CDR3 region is CASSQTRGNSEAFF. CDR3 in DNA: TGTGCCAGCAGCCAGACCAGGGGGAACTCTGAAGCTTTCTTT.

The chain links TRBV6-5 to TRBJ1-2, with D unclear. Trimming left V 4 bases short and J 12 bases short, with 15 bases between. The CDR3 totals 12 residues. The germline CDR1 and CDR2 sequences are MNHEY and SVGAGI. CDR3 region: CASSLGGGPHTF. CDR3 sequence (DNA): TGTGCCAGCAGTTTAGGTGGAGGGCCGCACACCTTC.

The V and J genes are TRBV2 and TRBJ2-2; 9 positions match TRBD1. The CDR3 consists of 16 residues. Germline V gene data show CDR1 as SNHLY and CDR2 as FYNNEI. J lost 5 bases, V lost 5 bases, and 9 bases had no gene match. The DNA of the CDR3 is TGTGCCAGCAGTTGGACAGGGGCAGTTAATACCGGGGAGCTGTTTTTT. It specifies CASSWTGAVNTGELFF.

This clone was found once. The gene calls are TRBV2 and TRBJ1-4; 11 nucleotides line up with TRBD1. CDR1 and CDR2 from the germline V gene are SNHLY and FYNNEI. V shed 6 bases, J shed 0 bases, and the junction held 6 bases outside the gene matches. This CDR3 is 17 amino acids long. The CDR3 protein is CASRDRGRGATNEKLFF. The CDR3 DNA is TGTGCCAGCAGGGACAGGGGGCGAGGGGCAACTAATGAAAAACTGTTTTTT.